Following are 6 T cell receptor beta chains from one sample sequenced in a study of T-cell memory formation after mild COVID-19. TCRdb independently ran MiXCR on the 5' RACE reads; one entry per CDR3 protein. The table has around 45,000 distinct CDR3 sequences, roughly 9% seen once. Sequencing input: PBMCs or a T cell subset sorted from them (not recorded which). These receptor sequences come from an adult woman who had mild COVID-19 (a few samples of this study predate the infection). Cell type and time point are not known.

The chain uses TRBV7-2 and TRBJ1-2, with D unresolved. V was trimmed by 3 bases and J by 2 bases, leaving 7 bases between them. CDR1 is SGHTA, CDR2 FQGNSA, per germline. The CDR3 covers 13 residues. CDR3 in amino acids: CASSFPSNYGYTF. DNA for the CDR3: TGTGCCAGCAGCTTTCCTAGCAACTATGGCTACACCTTC.

The chain combines TRBV5-1 with TRBJ2-2; 7 nucleotides line up with TRBD1. This CDR3 comprises 14 residues. The J segment lost 4 bases and the V segment lost 7 bases, leaving 7 bases of the junction unmatched. The V gene's germline CDR1 is SGHRS and CDR2 YFSETQ. The CDR3 spells CASRQGGSTGELFF. DNA of the CDR3: TGCGCCAGCCGTCAAGGGGGCAGCACCGGGGAGCTGTTTTTT. The entire variable domain, with the rest obtained from reference TRBV5-1 and TRBJ2-2, is as follows: KAGVTQTPRYLIKTRGQQVTLSCSPISGHRSVSWYQQTPGQGLQFLFEYFSETQRNKGNFPGRFSGRQFSNSRSEMNVSTLELGDSALYLCASRQGGSTGELFFGEGSRLTVL.

The genes are TRBV12-3 or TRBV12-4 and TRBJ2-3, with 9 nucleotides matching TRBD2. V gave up 3 bases and J gave up 2 bases; unmatched junction bases: 6. This CDR3 has 16 residues. The CDR3 coding sequence is TGTGCCAGCAGTTTGACTAGCGGACAGACCACAGATACGCAGTATTTT. Its protein product is CASSLTSGQTTDTQYF.

The chain has TRBV7-9 and TRBJ2-1; the match to TRBD2 covers 7 bases. The CDR3 is 16 residues long. Germline loops: CDR1 SEHNR, CDR2 FQNEAQ (reference sequence). Trimming took 0 bases from V and 5 from J; bases not matched to a gene: 7. This chain's CDR3 is CASSLARSLADNEQFF. The CDR3 DNA sequence: TGTGCCAGCAGCTTAGCGAGGTCCCTAGCGGACAATGAGCAGTTCTTC. Full variable domain (remainder filled in from reference TRBV7-9 and TRBJ2-1): DTGVSQNPRHKITKRGQNVTFRCDPISEHNRLYWYRQTLGQGPEFLTYFQNEAQLEKSRLLSDRFSAERPKGSFSTLEIQRTEQGDSAMYLCASSLARSLADNEQFFGPGTRLTVL.

This clonotype has only a few counts. The chain couples TRBV7-9 to TRBJ2-2, with D unclear. V was shortened by 2 bases and J by 6 bases, with 7 bases between the two germline ends. Looked up from germline, CDR1 is SEHNR and CDR2 is FQNEAQ (reference sequence). The CDR3 runs to 13 residues. The CDR3 coding sequence is TGTGCCAGCAGCTTACCAGGACCCGGGGAGCTGTTTTTT. Translating it yields CASSLPGPGELFF.

The rearrangement uses TRBV9 and TRBJ2-1; no firm D call. The CDR3 runs 12 residues. Germline assignment: CDR1 SGDLS and CDR2 YYNGEE. Between the trimmed V and J ends, which lost 4 bases and 8 bases, there was a span of 10 bases. The CDR3 DNA follows: TGTGCCAGCAGCCCCCACGAGGATGAGCAGTTCTTC. Its translation: CASSPHEDEQFF.